This T cell receptor (beta chain) originates from a study of cytomegalovirus exposure and HLA in healthy donors. The PCR used 60 Vbeta and 13 Jbeta primers. Data came from immunoSEQ multiplex PCR; TCRdb stores just in-frame clones and leaves some out. The repertoire holds some 120,000 clones, with over 65% as singletons. The CDR3 is made up of 12 amino acids. Trimming stripped 4 bases from V and 0 bases from J, with 7 bases between. Germline V gene data show CDR1 as SQVTM and CDR2 as ANQGSEA. V usage is TRBV29-1 and J usage is TRBJ2-7; D is unclear. The source of this sequence is a woman aged 30 to 39 in good health and CMV-seronegative. Source material: PBMCs. CDR3 nucleotide sequence: TGCAGCGTTGCGACATTCTCCTACGAGCAGTACTTC. Translated: CSVATFSYEQYF.